This paragraph covers one TCR beta chain sequence. The target antigen is unknown. The data originate from a study of beta chain features in type 1 diabetes. Across the whole study: Healthy donors, compared against patients, showed similar age, gender and cell yields. Taken together, all samples contributed some 98 million examined sorted cells.

CDR3 size: 14 residues. V was cut by 4 bases and J by 0 bases, with 9 bases left in between. Germline assignment: CDR1 SEHNR and CDR2 FQNEAQ (reference sequence). Reverse transcribing all isolated RNA meant expressed TCRB transcripts were sequenced. Sequenced by immunoSEQ multiplex PCR; TCRdb stores in-frame clones only, minus some. The data hold some 270,000 clones, with 11% observed a single time. Study observations and caveats: The study found moderately but significantly shorter TCRB CDR3s in all four CD4+ subsets of Type 1 diabetes patients. PCR might favor shorter templates, but any such skew would affect patients and controls equally.

The chain carries TRBV7-9 and TRBJ2-5, with D possibly TRBD2 on 6 matching bases. Sequencing was carried out using naive CD4+ T cells from blood. This TCR was recovered from a man aged 30 to 39 with type 1 diabetes. The CDR3: CASSSRGNQETQYF. CDR3 nucleotides: TGTGCCAGCAGCTCCCGGGGGAACCAAGAGACCCAGTACTTC.